This passage covers 10 T cell receptor beta chains from one sample sequenced in a study of long-term antiretroviral therapy in people with HIV. The immunoSEQ assay was v3.0, run at survey level. TCRdb keeps only in-frame clones here, not all; method: immunoSEQ multiplex PCR. In the table there are over 25,000 clones, more than 80% of which are singletons. Source: unsorted PBMCs, taken 3.2 years before starting antiretroviral therapy. The receptors were sampled from a man aged 50 to 59 with HIV.

The chain carries TRBV5-6 and TRBJ2-7, with 8 positions matching TRBD1. CDR3 length: 15 residues. Germline-derived CDR1 and CDR2 are SGHDT and YYEEEE. V lost 0 bases to trimming and J lost 4 bases; unmatched junction nucleotides: 6. CDR3 DNA: TGTGCCAGCAGCTTGGCCCTACAGGGGGGATACGAGCAGTACTTC. Its translation is CASSLALQGGYEQYF. The complete variable domain, with remaining parts taken from reference TRBV5-6 and TRBJ2-7, reads DAGVTQSPTHLIKTRGQQVTLRCSPKSGHDTVSWYQQALGQGPQFIFQYYEEEERQRGNFPDRFSGHQFPNYSSELNVNALLLGDSALYLCASSLALQGGYEQYFGPGTRLTVT.

V usage is TRBV7-9 and J usage is TRBJ2-1; 10 bases are shared with TRBD1. The CDR3 is made up of 17 amino acids. Per the germline V gene, CDR1 is SEHNR and CDR2 is FQNEAQ (reference sequence). With 5 bases clipped from V and 5 bases from J, the junction kept 12 bases outside the gene matches. CDR3 sequence reads: CASSPRGGDRGNNEQFF. CDR3 DNA: TGTGCCAGCAGCCCCCGGGGCGGGGACAGGGGTAACAATGAGCAGTTCTTC.

The chain links TRBV15 to TRBJ1-1; 7 positions agree with TRBD1. V lost 8 bases to trimming and J lost 4 bases; unmatched junction nucleotides: 7. Germline-derived CDR1 and CDR2 are LNHNV and YYDKDF (reference sequence). The CDR3 is 13 residues long. The CDR3 loop reads CATQRQGGTEAFF. For the CDR3, the DNA is TGTGCCACCCAAAGACAGGGTGGCACTGAAGCTTTCTTT.

J is TRBJ2-7 and V is TRBV30; D is unclear. V lost 0 bases and J 9 bases, leaving 18 bases between the germline ends. The CDR3 contains 14 residues. The germline V gene has CDR1 GTSNPN and CDR2 SVGIG (reference sequence). This chain's CDR3 is CAWSVGRTITGQYF. DNA of the CDR3: TGTGCCTGGAGTGTCGGCAGGACGATTACGGGGCAGTACTTC.

The J gene is TRBJ2-2, the V gene TRBV7-8; 11 bases line up with TRBD1. This CDR3 has 15 amino acids. CDR1 and CDR2 from the germline V gene are SGHVS and FQNEAQ. V shed 5 bases, J shed 5 bases, and the junction held 4 bases outside the gene matches. This CDR3 reads CASSAWDRGTGELFF. In nucleotides, the CDR3 is TGTGCCAGCAGCGCCTGGGACAGGGGGACCGGGGAGCTGTTTTTT. Full variable domain (rest looked up from reference TRBV7-8 and TRBJ2-2): GAGVSQSPRYKVAKRGQDVALRCDPISGHVSLFWYQQALGQGPEFLTYFQNEAQLDKSGLPSDRFFAERPEGSVSTLKIQRTQQEDSAVYLCASSAWDRGTGELFFGEGSRLTVL.

This rearrangement joins TRBV5-1 to TRBJ2-1, with 10 bases fitting TRBD2. Trimming removed 5 bases from V and 2 bases from J; junction bases left unmatched: 19. This CDR3 has 20 amino acids. The germline V gene encodes CDR1 SGHRS and CDR2 YFSETQ. DNA for the CDR3: TGCGCCAGCAGTCTGAATACTAAAGCGGGGGGGCTAAACCCCTACAATGAGCAGTTCTTC. This encodes CASSLNTKAGGLNPYNEQFF. Supplemented by reference TRBV5-1 and TRBJ2-1, the full variable domain reads KAGVTQTPRYLIKTRGQQVTLSCSPISGHRSVSWYQQTPGQGLQFLFEYFSETQRNKGNFPGRFSGRQFSNSRSEMNVSTLELGDSALYLCASSLNTKAGGLNPYNEQFFGPGTRLTVL.

This chain connects TRBV5-1 to TRBJ2-7; TRBD1 aligns across 8 bases. Unmatched junction bases numbered 8, after V lost 0 bases and J lost 6 bases. The V gene's germline CDR1 is SGHRS and CDR2 YFSETQ. The CDR3 totals 15 residues. The CDR3 is CASSLGAGGFGEQYF. CDR3 nucleotides: TGCGCCAGCAGCTTGGGGGCAGGGGGCTTTGGCGAGCAGTACTTC.

The chain recombines TRBV29-1 with TRBJ2-3; tentatively, D is TRBD1 (6 bases). With 4 bases removed from V and 6 bases from J, the gap between germline ends came to 17 bases. The CDR3 length is 14 residues. Looked up from germline, CDR1 is SQVTM and CDR2 is ANQGSEA. CDR3 sequence (DNA): TGCAGCGTTGGGGGACAACCCCTGCCGGATACGCAGTATTTT. It encodes CSVGGQPLPDTQYF.

This chain connects TRBV5-4 to TRBJ2-3, with TRBD1 as a possible D gene (5 bases). The CDR3 sequence is 13 residues long. CDR1 is SGHNT and CDR2 is YYREEE in the germline V gene (reference sequence). V lost 6 bases and J 1 base, leaving 9 bases between the germline ends. CDR3 nucleotide sequence: TGTGCCAGCACCCTGACAGGCACAGATACGCAGTATTTT. This gives the protein CASTLTGTDTQYF.

V is TRBV28 and J is TRBJ2-5, with D perhaps assigned TRBD1 or TRBD2 (5 bases each). V lost 2 bases and J 3 bases, leaving 10 bases between the germline ends. This CDR3 contains 14 residues. Germline-derived CDR1 and CDR2 are MDHEN and SYDVKM. The CDR3 coding sequence is TGTGCCAGCAGTTTAGCCGGGGCGGAAGAGACCCAGTACTTC. The encoded protein is CASSLAGAEETQYF.